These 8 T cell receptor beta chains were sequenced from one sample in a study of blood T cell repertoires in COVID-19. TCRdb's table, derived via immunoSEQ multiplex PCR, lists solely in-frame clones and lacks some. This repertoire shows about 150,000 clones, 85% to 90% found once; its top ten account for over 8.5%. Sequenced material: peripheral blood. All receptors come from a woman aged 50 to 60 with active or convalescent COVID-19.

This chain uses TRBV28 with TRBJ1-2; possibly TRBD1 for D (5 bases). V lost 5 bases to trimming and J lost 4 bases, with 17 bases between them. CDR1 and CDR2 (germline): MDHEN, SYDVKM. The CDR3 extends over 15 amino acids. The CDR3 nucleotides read TGTGCCAGCAGTAAGGGGTCACTTACGGGCTATGGCTACACCTTC. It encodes CASSKGSLTGYGYTF.

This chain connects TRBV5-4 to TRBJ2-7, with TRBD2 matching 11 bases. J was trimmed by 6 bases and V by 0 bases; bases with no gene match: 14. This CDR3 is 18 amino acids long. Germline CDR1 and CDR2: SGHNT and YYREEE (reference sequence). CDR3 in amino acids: CASSLGTSGSRSFGEQYF. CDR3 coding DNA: TGTGCCAGCAGCTTGGGAACTAGCGGGAGTCGGAGTTTTGGCGAGCAGTACTTC.

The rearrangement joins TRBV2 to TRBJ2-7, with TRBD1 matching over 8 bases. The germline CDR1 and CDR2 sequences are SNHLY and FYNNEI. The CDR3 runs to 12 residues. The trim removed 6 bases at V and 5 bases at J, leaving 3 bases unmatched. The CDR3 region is CASRSGGHEQYF. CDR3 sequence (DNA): TGTGCCAGCAGATCAGGGGGCCACGAGCAGTACTTC.

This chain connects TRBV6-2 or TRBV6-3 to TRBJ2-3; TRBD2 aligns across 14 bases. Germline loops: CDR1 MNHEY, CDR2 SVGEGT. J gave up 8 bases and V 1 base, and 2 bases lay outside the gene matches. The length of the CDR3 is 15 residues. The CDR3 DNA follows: TGTGCCAGCAGTTACTTAGGGACTAGCGGGAGTACGCAGTATTTT. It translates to CASSYLGTSGSTQYF.

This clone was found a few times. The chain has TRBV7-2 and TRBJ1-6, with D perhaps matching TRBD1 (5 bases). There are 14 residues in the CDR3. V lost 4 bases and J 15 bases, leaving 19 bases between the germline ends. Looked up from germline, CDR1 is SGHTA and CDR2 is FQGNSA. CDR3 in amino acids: CASSSRAITGNLHF. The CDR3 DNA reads TGTGCCAGCAGCTCAAGAGCCATAACAGGCAACCTCCACTTT.

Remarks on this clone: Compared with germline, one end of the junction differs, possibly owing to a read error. The CDR3 coding sequence is TGTGCTAGCAGCTTAGCGGTTCGAGCGGGAGGAGGGGAGACCCAGTACTTC. This encodes CASSLAVRAGGGETQYF. The V and J genes are TRBV7-7 and TRBJ2-5, with TRBD2 identical over 9 bases. Germline V gene lookup returns CDR1 SSHAT and CDR2 FNYEAQ (reference sequence). CDR3 length: 17 amino acids.

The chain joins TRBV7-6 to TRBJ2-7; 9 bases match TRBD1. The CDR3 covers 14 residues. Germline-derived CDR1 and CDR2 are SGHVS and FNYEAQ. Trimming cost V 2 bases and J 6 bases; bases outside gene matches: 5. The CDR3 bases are TGTGCCAGCAGCTTAAGACAGGGGGATGGCGAGCAGTACTTC. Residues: CASSLRQGDGEQYF.

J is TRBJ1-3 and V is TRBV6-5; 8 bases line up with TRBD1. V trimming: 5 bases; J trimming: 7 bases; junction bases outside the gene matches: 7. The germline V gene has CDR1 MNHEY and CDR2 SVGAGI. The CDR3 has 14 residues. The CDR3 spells CASSRQGRMNTIYF. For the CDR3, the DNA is TGTGCCAGCAGTCGACAGGGGAGGATGAACACCATATATTTT.